These 27 T cell receptor beta chains share one sample of origin, sequenced in a study of T cells in tumors and immune-related adverse events. Repertoires were generated with immunoSEQ multiplex PCR, while TCRdb's copy carries only in-frame clones and drops some. The top ten clones hold 1.5% of a sample with some 11,000 clones, just under 95% of them seen once. This sample comprised lymph node tissue, obtained from a patient treated with anti-PD-1 therapy. The origin of the receptors is a female donor with metastatic renal cell carcinoma.

V usage is TRBV6-5 and J usage is TRBJ2-7; the D is unclear. The length of the CDR3 is 12 residues. CDR1 is MNHEY and CDR2 is SVGAGI in the germline V gene. The V and J ends lost 7 bases and 1 base respectively, with 8 bases between them. The CDR3, as DNA: TGTGCCAGCATGGGGAATTCCTACGAGCAGTACTTC. Encoded protein: CASMGNSYEQYF.

About this clone: The sample holds other DNA sequences that translate to the same CDR3. J is TRBJ2-3 and V is TRBV5-1; 8 bases fit TRBD2. The V gene end was trimmed by 2 bases and the J gene end by 2 bases; junction bases not matched to a gene: 7. CDR1 and CDR2 from the germline V gene are SGHRS and YFSETQ. The CDR3 loop spans 16 amino acids. The CDR3 DNA follows: TGCGCCAGCAGCTTAGGACTAGCTGGTACCACAGATACGCAGTATTTT. Translation: CASSLGLAGTTDTQYF.

The rearrangement joins TRBV2 to TRBJ1-2, with D perhaps matching TRBD1 (5 bases). This CDR3 region has 12 residues. CDR1 and CDR2 from the germline V gene are SNHLY and FYNNEI. V lost 3 bases, J lost 3 bases, and 5 bases lay in between. The CDR3 region has the DNA TGTGCCAGCAGTGAGGGGGACTATGGCTACACCTTC. It yields the protein CASSEGDYGYTF.

This chain uses TRBV28 with TRBJ2-7, with 7 bases that match TRBD2. CDR1 and CDR2 from the germline V gene are MDHEN and SYDVKM. V shed 6 bases, J shed 2 bases, and the junction held 10 bases outside the gene matches. CDR3 length equals 15 residues. The DNA of the CDR3 is TGTGCCAGCAGGCGCCGACTAGCAGACACCTACGAGCAGTACTTC. Translation gives CASRRRLADTYEQYF.

The chain has TRBV6-5 and TRBJ2-7; tentative D call: TRBD1 (5 bases). Germline values: CDR1 MNHEY, CDR2 SVGAGI. Trimming took 4 bases from V and 4 from J, leaving 17 bases between them. This CDR3 contains 15 residues. This CDR3 reads CASSSERQSGYEQYF. The CDR3 DNA is TGTGCCAGCAGTTCCGAACGACAGTCGGGTTACGAGCAGTACTTC.

This sequence joins TRBV7-9 and TRBJ1-4, with 10 bases fitting TRBD1. CDR1 and CDR2 (germline): SEHNR, FQNEAQ (reference sequence). J lost 6 bases, V lost 5 bases, and 15 bases had no gene match. This CDR3 has 18 amino acids. CDR3 region: CASSRLGGQGEEDEKLFF. The CDR3 region has the DNA TGTGCCAGCAGCCGATTAGGAGGACAGGGGGAAGAGGATGAAAAACTGTTTTTT.

The gene calls are TRBV11-2 and TRBJ2-7, with D perhaps given as TRBD1 or TRBD2 (5 bases each). Germline loops: CDR1 SGHAT, CDR2 FQNNGV. V gave up 5 bases and J gave up 3 bases, with 14 bases separating them. This CDR3 is 14 amino acids long. The CDR3 DNA reads as TGTGCCAGCAGCCCGCGTATGGGGGACTACGAGCAGTACTTC. This gives the protein CASSPRMGDYEQYF.

This clone has just one count. The chain joins TRBV27 to TRBJ2-5; D remains unclear. The V gene lost 2 bases and the J gene lost 3 bases, with 7 bases spanning the gap. The CDR3 contains 13 residues. CDR1 is MNHEY and CDR2 is SMNVEV in the germline V gene (reference sequence). The CDR3 nucleotides are TGTGCCAGCAGTTTAAGGAAGGAAGAGACCCAGTACTTC. Translated: CASSLRKEETQYF.

In this sample, this clone turned up once. V is TRBV11-3 and J is TRBJ2-1; possible D gene TRBD2, 5 bases. The V end lost 0 bases, the J end lost 8 bases, and 11 bases lay between the germline ends. The CDR3 sequence is 14 residues long. From germline, CDR1 is SGHNT and CDR2 YENEEA. Here the CDR3 DNA reads TGTGCCAGCAGCTTAGATCAAAGCGGCTATGAGCAGTTCTTC. This translates into CASSLDQSGYEQFF. Based on the CDR3 plus reference TRBV11-3 and TRBJ2-1, the full variable domain is EAGVVQSPRYKIIEKKQPVAFWCNPISGHNTLYWYLQNLGQGPELLIRYENEEAVDDSQLPKDRFSAERLKGVDSTLKIQPAELGDSAVYLCASSLDQSGYEQFFGPGTRLTVL.

The chain combines TRBV10-2 with TRBJ2-1, with D tentatively TRBD2 (6 bases). CDR1 is WSHSY and CDR2 is SAAADI in the germline V gene. Trimming shortened V by 6 bases and J by 4 bases, and 10 bases separated the two germline ends. This CDR3 contains 13 residues. The CDR3 bases are TGCGCCAGCAGGGGGCGGGGTTACAATGAGCAGTTCTTC. Residues: CASRGRGYNEQFF.

The V gene is TRBV5-6, the J gene TRBJ2-5, with unresolved D. Trimming removed 4 bases from V and 0 bases from J, with 4 bases in between. Germline values: CDR1 SGHDT, CDR2 YYEEEE. The CDR3 runs to 12 residues. The CDR3 region has the DNA TGTGCCAGCAGCCCCAACCAAGAGACCCAGTACTTC. This sequence encodes CASSPNQETQYF.

CDR3 sequence reads: CASIPPGQGKSGYTF. CDR3 sequence (DNA): TGTGCCAGCATTCCCCCCGGTCAGGGTAAGAGCGGCTACACCTTC. The genes are TRBV28 and TRBJ1-2; weak D call: TRBD1 (5 bases). The CDR3 extends over 15 amino acids. Germline V CDR1 and CDR2: MDHEN, SYDVKM. Trimming removed 7 bases at V and 8 bases at J, with 23 bases between.

This clone is a singleton in its sample. The chain employs TRBV6-1 and TRBJ1-5, with TRBD1 matching over 7 bases. The junction had 8 bases not matched to a gene; V was cut back by 4 bases and J by 2 bases. The germline CDR1 and CDR2 sequences are MNHNS and SASEGT. CDR3 length equals 16 residues. Written as DNA, the CDR3 is TGTGCCAGCAGTGTCTTAGGACAGGACCGCAATCAGCCCCAGCATTTT. Protein sequence: CASSVLGQDRNQPQHF.

The chain couples TRBV19 to TRBJ1-6; 7 positions match TRBD1. The CDR3 length is 12 residues. V was clipped by 7 bases and J by 8 bases; unmatched bases: 2. The V gene's germline CDR1 is LNHDA and CDR2 SQIVND (reference sequence). The CDR3 region is CASNGQDSPLHF. The DNA for the CDR3 is TGTGCCAGTAATGGACAGGATTCACCCCTCCACTTT.

V is TRBV7-9 and J is TRBJ1-4; a weak D match, TRBD1 (6 bases). CDR3 length equals 15 residues. The V end lost 0 bases, the J end lost 4 bases, and 9 bases lay between the germline ends. Germline CDR1 reads SEHNR; CDR2 reads FQNEAQ (reference sequence). CDR3 region: CASSLAGRGNEKLFF. For the CDR3, the DNA is TGTGCCAGCAGCTTAGCCGGCAGGGGTAATGAAAAACTGTTTTTT.

The gene calls are TRBV4-2 and TRBJ2-1; TRBD2 is a possible D gene (6 bases). Germline-derived CDR1 and CDR2 are LGHNA and YNFKEQ. Trimming stripped 0 bases from V and 2 bases from J, with 8 bases between. The length of the CDR3 is 15 residues. The CDR3 region has the DNA TGTGCCAGCAGCCAAGATAGACTAGCCTACAATGAGCAGTTCTTC. Encoded protein: CASSQDRLAYNEQFF.

This clone was counted between two and nine times. The chain recombines TRBV6-1 with TRBJ2-1, with 7 bases aligning to TRBD1. After removal of 6 bases from V and 0 bases from J, the junction contained 5 bases not matched to a gene. The CDR3 has 15 residues. Germline CDR1 reads MNHNS; CDR2 reads SASEGT. The CDR3 sequence is CASSEGQSSYNEQFF. CDR3 sequence (DNA): TGTGCCAGCAGCGAGGGACAGAGCTCCTACAATGAGCAGTTCTTC.

This clone appeared a few times. The V and J genes are TRBV28 and TRBJ2-7; no definite D call. Trimming took 6 bases from V and 0 from J, leaving 6 bases between them. The CDR3 is made up of 12 amino acids. Germline assignment: CDR1 MDHEN and CDR2 SYDVKM. In DNA, the CDR3 is TGTGCCAGCAGCCAGAACTCCTACGAGCAGTACTTC. Its protein is CASSQNSYEQYF.

The CDR3 nucleotides are TGTGCCAGCAGCTTAGATATATCGGGTCGGGGAGAGACCCAGTACTTC. Protein: CASSLDISGRGETQYF. The J gene is TRBJ2-5, the V gene TRBV11-3; weak D call: TRBD2 (5 bases). CDR3 size: 16 residues. Germline CDR1 and CDR2: SGHNT and YENEEA. With 0 bases removed from V and 4 bases from J, the gap between germline ends came to 15 bases.

The chain carries TRBV7-9 and TRBJ2-7; TRBD1 agrees at 10 bases. The CDR3 has 14 amino acids. Germline V lookup: CDR1 SEHNR, CDR2 FQNEAQ (reference sequence). V trimming: 5 bases; J trimming: 6 bases; junction bases outside the gene matches: 7. The CDR3 DNA follows: TGTGCCAGCAGCCTCCGGGACAGGGGAGGCGAGCAGTACTTC. Its translation is CASSLRDRGGEQYF.

The CDR3 nucleotides read TGTGCCAGCAGTACCCGGAGGGGAGGCGACGAGCAGTACTTC. Translated, it gives CASSTRRGGDEQYF. The chain is built from TRBV6-1 and TRBJ2-7; D perhaps matches TRBD2 (6 bases). Trimming removed 5 bases from V and 5 bases from J, with 16 bases in between. The CDR3 extends over 14 amino acids. From germline, CDR1 is MNHNS and CDR2 SASEGT.

This clone is a singleton in its sample. The CDR3 protein is CASSLAGVTEAFF. The CDR3 bases are TGTGCCAGCAGCTTAGCAGGGGTTACTGAAGCTTTCTTT. This chain connects TRBV7-9 to TRBJ1-1, with D perhaps matching TRBD1 (5 bases). Trimming left V 0 bases short and J 5 bases short, with 7 bases between. The germline V gene has CDR1 SEHNR and CDR2 FQNEAQ (reference sequence). The CDR3 extends over 13 amino acids. Full variable domain (remainder filled in from reference TRBV7-9 and TRBJ1-1): DTGVSQNPRHKITKRGQNVTFRCDPISEHNRLYWYRQTLGQGPEFLTYFQNEAQLEKSRLLSDRFSAERPKGSFSTLEIQRTEQGDSAMYLCASSLAGVTEAFFGQGTRLTVV.

The chain employs TRBV27 and TRBJ1-1; weak D call: TRBD1 (6 bases). Germline lookup yields CDR1 MNHEY and CDR2 SMNVEV (reference sequence). The CDR3 loop spans 16 amino acids. Trimming cost V 2 bases and J 1 base, with 14 bases left between them. CDR3: CASSLVGGTGNTEAFF. CDR3 in DNA: TGTGCCAGCAGTTTAGTAGGGGGGACGGGGAACACTGAAGCTTTCTTT.

V and J are TRBV6-5 and TRBJ2-5; D is possibly TRBD2 (6 bases). The germline gives CDR1 MNHEY, CDR2 SVGAGI. V was trimmed by 2 bases and J by 2 bases, leaving 15 bases between them. This CDR3 has 16 amino acids. CDR3 region: CASSYGPRSGQETQYF. The CDR3 DNA follows: TGTGCCAGCAGTTACGGCCCTCGGAGCGGGCAAGAGACCCAGTACTTC.

The chain carries TRBV5-1 and TRBJ2-3, with 7 positions matching TRBD2. Germline CDR1 and CDR2: SGHRS and YFSETQ. The J segment lost 7 bases and the V segment lost 4 bases, leaving 9 bases of the junction unmatched. The CDR3 has 14 amino acids. CDR3 coding DNA: TGCGCCAGCAGCCGGGACTCGGGGGGAAATACGCAGTATTTT. Amino acid sequence: CASSRDSGGNTQYF. The full variable domain, with the rest looked up from reference TRBV5-1 and TRBJ2-3, is KAGVTQTPRYLIKTRGQQVTLSCSPISGHRSVSWYQQTPGQGLQFLFEYFSETQRNKGNFPGRFSGRQFSNSRSEMNVSTLELGDSALYLCASSRDSGGNTQYFGPGTRLTVL.

This sequence joins TRBV10-3 and TRBJ1-1; D not resolved. Trimming cost V 5 bases and J 7 bases, with 11 bases left between them. Germline loops: CDR1 ENHRY, CDR2 SYGVKD. The CDR3 is 12 residues long. The CDR3 spells CAISRELGEAFF. The DNA of the CDR3 is TGTGCCATCAGTAGGGAACTAGGTGAAGCTTTCTTT.

J is TRBJ2-7 and V is TRBV19; a possible D gene is TRBD2 (5 bases). This CDR3 is 15 amino acids long. With 5 bases removed from V and 1 base from J, the gap between germline ends came to 15 bases. Germline assignment: CDR1 LNHDA and CDR2 SQIVND (reference sequence). The CDR3 bases are TGTGCCAGTAGTGAATCGAGGGTAGGGTCCTACGAGCAGTACTTC. Its translation: CASSESRVGSYEQYF. Supplemented by reference TRBV19 and TRBJ2-7, the full variable domain reads DGGITQSPKYLFRKEGQNVTLSCEQNLNHDAMYWYRQDPGQGLRLIYYSQIVNDFQKGDIAEGYSVSREKKESFPLTVTSAQKNPTAFYLCASSESRVGSYEQYFGPGTRLTVT.